These 6 T cell receptor beta chains share one sample of origin, sequenced in a study of blood T cells in healthy people across ages. A sample-barcoded 5' primer and a J-beta primer mix were used in a second PCR of about 7 to 12 cycles. One entry per CDR3 protein, called by TCRdb with MiXCR from the 5' RACE reads. The data contain approximately 940,000 distinct CDR3 sequences, 40% to 60% of them seen just once; the ten biggest clones take up about an eighth. Material for sequencing was blood. The receptors originated from a man under 40 in good health.

This clonotype was counted between two and nine times. V usage is TRBV7-9 and J usage is TRBJ1-2; 9 bases map to TRBD1. CDR1 is SEHNR and CDR2 is FQNEAQ in the germline V gene (reference sequence). The J segment lost 5 bases and the V segment lost 5 bases, leaving 12 bases of the junction unmatched. This CDR3 has 16 amino acids. DNA for the CDR3: TGTGCCAGCAGCGCAAGAGGGACAGGGCAAAATTATGGCTACACCTTC. This codes for CASSARGTGQNYGYTF.

The table lists this clonotype with a count of one. This chain links TRBV12-3 or TRBV12-4 with TRBJ2-1, with 10 bases that match TRBD1. The CDR3 length is 15 residues. Trimming cost V 3 bases and J 7 bases; bases outside gene matches: 6. CDR3 bases: TGTGCCAGCAGTTTCTGGGGACAGGGGTTGAATGAGCAGTTCTTC. Its translation: CASSFWGQGLNEQFF.

The chain joins TRBV10-3 to TRBJ2-1; D remains unclear. The assigned J gene may be wrong: the sequence end matches TRBJ2-7 better. There are 13 residues in the CDR3. Germline-derived CDR1 and CDR2 are ENHRY and SYGVKD. The CDR3 reads CAISPPGYNEQYF. CDR3 DNA sequence: TGTGCCATCAGTCCCCCCGGGTACAATGAGCAGTACTTC.

This clonotype has more than one count but fewer than ten. The chain joins TRBV20-1 to TRBJ2-1, with D possibly matching TRBD2 (6 bases). The V gene's germline CDR1 is DFQATT and CDR2 SNEGSKA (reference sequence). V was clipped by 4 bases and J by 3 bases, with 19 bases between them. CDR3 length: 16 residues. The CDR3 sequence is CSATTLAGLIYNEQFF. In nucleotides, the CDR3 is TGCAGTGCTACAACCCTCGCGGGGCTTATCTACAATGAGCAGTTCTTC.

This clonotype has only a few counts. The rearrangement uses TRBV12-3 or TRBV12-4 and TRBJ1-1; D unclear. The CDR3 extends over 14 amino acids. Trimming removed 3 bases at V and 0 bases at J, with 8 bases between. In nucleotides, the CDR3 is TGTGCCAGCAGTTTGGCGGCGATGAACACTGAAGCTTTCTTT. It codes for CASSLAAMNTEAFF.

V and J are TRBV9 and TRBJ1-1, with D hard to call. V lost 4 bases and J lost 6, with 13 bases in between. CDR3 length: 13 residues. Germline CDR1 is SGDLS and CDR2 is YYNGEE. The DNA of the CDR3 is TGTGCCAGCAGCCTGATAGAGGCCTCTGAAGCTTTCTTT. Protein: CASSLIEASEAFF. Combining the CDR3 with reference TRBV9 and TRBJ1-1 gives the whole variable domain DSGVTQTPKHLITATGQRVTLRCSPRSGDLSVYWYQQSLDQGLQFLIQYYNGEERAKGNILERFSAQQFPDLHSELNLSSLELGDSALYFCASSLIEASEAFFGQGTRLTVV.